These 16 T cell receptor beta chains share one sample of origin, sequenced in a study of T cells in Graves' hyperthyroidism and ophthalmopathy. Amplified TCR beta CDR3 regions came from RNA transcripts. The HTBI set primed first-round TCR CDR3 RT-PCR. Each CDR3 protein is one row after TCRdb ran MiXCR on the multiplex PCR reads. This sample has around 270,000 distinct CDR3 sequences; roughly 19% occur once, and the top ten carry approximately 35%. Sequenced sample: blood. Receptors originate from a man between 45 and 60 years old with Graves' ophthalmopathy.

This clonotype was detected many times. This chain connects TRBV7-9 to TRBJ2-5; D possibly corresponds to TRBD2 (5 bases). Germline V CDR1 and CDR2: SEHNR, FQNEAQ (reference sequence). The V and J ends lost 2 bases and 5 bases respectively, with 18 bases between them. The CDR3 extends over 16 amino acids. DNA for the CDR3: TGTGCCAGCAGCTTACACCCAGCGGAATCCCAGGAGACCCAGTACTTC. It encodes CASSLHPAESQETQYF. The whole variable domain, remainder taken from reference TRBV7-9 and TRBJ2-5, is DTGVSQNPRHKITKRGQNVTFRCDPISEHNRLYWYRQTLGQGPEFLTYFQNEAQLEKSRLLSDRFSAERPKGSFSTLEIQRTEQGDSAMYLCASSLHPAESQETQYFGPGTRLLVL.

A few counts support this clonotype. CDR3 residues: CASSETGTGLSDTQYF. In DNA form, the CDR3 reads TGTGCCAGCAGTGAAACCGGGACAGGGCTATCAGATACGCAGTATTTT. The gene calls are TRBV25-1 and TRBJ2-3; 9 bases line up with TRBD1. V lost 2 bases and J lost 4; bases outside the gene matches: 7. Germline V gene data show CDR1 as MGHDK and CDR2 as SYGVNS. The CDR3 is made up of 16 amino acids. The entire variable domain, with the rest obtained from reference TRBV25-1 and TRBJ2-3, is as follows: EADIYQTPRYLVIGTGKKITLECSQTMGHDKMYWYQQDPGMELHLIHYSYGVNSTEKGDLSSESTVSRIRTEHFPLTLESARPSHTSQYLCASSETGTGLSDTQYFGPGTRLTVL.

Ten or more counts support this clonotype. This chain joins TRBV2 and TRBJ1-5; 7 bases are a match to TRBD1. CDR1 is SNHLY and CDR2 is FYNNEI in the germline V gene. The V gene end was trimmed by 6 bases and the J gene end by 6 bases; junction bases not matched to a gene: 11. CDR3 length: 15 residues. The CDR3 here is CASRRSGTEGQPQHF. The CDR3 DNA is TGTGCCAGCAGACGTTCCGGGACAGAGGGTCAGCCCCAGCATTTT.

This clonotype was observed a handful of times. The chain joins TRBV28 to TRBJ2-4; the D gene is possibly TRBD2 (5 bases). CDR1 is MDHEN, CDR2 SYDVKM, per germline. The length of the CDR3 is 15 residues. V was pared by 8 bases and J by 0 bases, with 14 bases between. The CDR3 DNA follows: TGTGCCAGCTTTGGACGGAGGTTAGCCAAAAACATTCAGTACTTC. Protein product: CASFGRRLAKNIQYF.

The chain has TRBV14 and TRBJ1-4, with D unclear. Trimming removed 4 bases from V and 8 bases from J, with 17 bases in between. The CDR3 spans 15 residues. Germline CDR1 is SGHDN and CDR2 is FVKESK. CDR3 in amino acids: CASSLEGRRSEKLFF. In DNA, the CDR3 is TGTGCCAGCAGCCTCGAGGGCCGGAGATCGGAAAAACTGTTTTTT.

Many counts were recorded for this clonotype. This chain joins TRBV28 and TRBJ2-7; 10 nucleotides agree with TRBD1. Trimming removed 8 bases from V and 7 bases from J; junction bases left unmatched: 11. The CDR3 is 14 amino acids. The V gene's germline CDR1 is MDHEN and CDR2 SYDVKM. The CDR3 DNA follows: TGTGCCAGCGCTCCGGACAGGGGGTTATGGGAGCAGTACTTC. Amino acid sequence: CASAPDRGLWEQYF.

This clonotype was detected only once. J is TRBJ1-4 and V is TRBV27; 8 nucleotides match TRBD1. The length of the CDR3 is 13 residues. V dropped 6 bases and J dropped 7; count of bases not matched to a gene: 4. Germline loops: CDR1 MNHEY, CDR2 SMNVEV (reference sequence). In DNA, the CDR3 is TGTGCCAGCAGAACAGGGGGGGGTGAAAAACTGTTTTTT. Protein sequence: CASRTGGGEKLFF.

The table lists this clonotype with many counts. V gene TRBV5-1 combines with J gene TRBJ2-3; D is perhaps TRBD2 (6 bases). With 0 bases removed from V and 1 base from J, the gap between germline ends came to 12 bases. CDR3 length equals 16 residues. CDR1 is SGHRS, CDR2 YFSETQ, per germline. CDR3 DNA: TGCGCCAGCAGCTTGGCCGGAGGGCCCGGCACAGATACGCAGTATTTT. Protein sequence: CASSLAGGPGTDTQYF.

This clonotype showed up many times. J is TRBJ2-1 and V is TRBV7-9; 8 bases are shared with TRBD2. Losses at the gene ends were 2 bases for V and 4 bases for J; bases not matched to a gene: 1. Germline CDR1 is SEHNR and CDR2 is FQNEAQ (reference sequence). The CDR3 has 14 residues. The CDR3 region has the DNA TGTGCCAGCAGCTTATCGGGAGGGTACAATGAGCAGTTCTTC. Its translation is CASSLSGGYNEQFF.

This clonotype has ten or more counts. The chain links TRBV28 to TRBJ2-3, with 8 positions matching TRBD2. CDR3 size: 17 residues. CDR1 is MDHEN and CDR2 is SYDVKM in the germline V gene. V was pared by 4 bases and J by 4 bases, with 13 bases of the junction left unmatched. CDR3 sequence (DNA): TGTGCCAGCAGTTCCTCAGCGGGAGCCCCACGTCCAGATACGCAGTATTTT. Its translation: CASSSSAGAPRPDTQYF. Based on the CDR3 plus reference TRBV28 and TRBJ2-3, the full variable domain is DVKVTQSSRYLVKRTGEKVFLECVQDMDHENMFWYRQDPGLGLRLIYFSYDVKMKEKGDIPEGYSVSREKKERFSLILESASTNQTSMYLCASSSSAGAPRPDTQYFGPGTRLTVL.

This chain links TRBV28 with TRBJ2-4, with 7 bases lining up with TRBD1. The germline V gene has CDR1 MDHEN and CDR2 SYDVKM. Trimming cost V 3 bases and J 9 bases; bases outside gene matches: 2. This CDR3 spans 12 amino acids. The CDR3 protein is CASSFNRGIQYF. As DNA, the CDR3 is TGTGCCAGCAGTTTCAACAGGGGCATTCAGTACTTC.

The chain uses TRBV18 and TRBJ1-1; D is undetermined. This CDR3 spans 17 amino acids. Germline lookup yields CDR1 KGHSH and CDR2 LQKENI. V gave up 0 bases and J gave up 4 bases, with 18 bases separating them. The CDR3 reads CASSPPNTVSPATEAFF. The CDR3 DNA sequence: TGTGCCAGCTCACCACCCAACACGGTTAGTCCCGCCACTGAAGCTTTCTTT.

This clonotype turned up a few times. The chain couples TRBV27 to TRBJ1-2, with 10 nucleotides matching TRBD1. CDR3 size: 13 residues. Trimming took 6 bases from V and 6 from J; bases not matched to a gene: 4. Germline V gene data show CDR1 as MNHEY and CDR2 as SMNVEV (reference sequence). The CDR3 spells CASRTGGGHGYTF. DNA of the CDR3: TGTGCCAGCAGGACAGGGGGCGGGCATGGCTACACCTTC.

This clonotype is a singleton in its sample. DNA for the CDR3: TGTGCCAGCAGCTTACGACAGGGCCCCTACGAGCAGTACTTC. Its protein product is CASSLRQGPYEQYF. The V call is TRBV7-8, the J call TRBJ2-7; 7 bases align to TRBD1. This CDR3 has 14 residues. The V gene end was trimmed by 2 bases and the J gene end by 2 bases; junction bases not matched to a gene: 3. The germline V gene has CDR1 SGHVS and CDR2 FQNEAQ.

Of note for this clonotype: A much more abundant neighbour one base away suggests this may be a read error. V is TRBV7-8 and J is TRBJ2-1; the match to TRBD1 covers 7 bases. The germline CDR1 and CDR2 sequences are SGHVS and FQNEAQ. The CDR3 loop spans 16 amino acids. As DNA, the CDR3 is TGTGCCGGCAGCTTTAGACAGGGTCGGGACTACAATGAGCAGTTCTTC. Encoded protein: CAGSFRQGRDYNEQFF.

This clonotype was counted many times. V is TRBV30 and J is TRBJ2-1; TRBD1 matches at 8 bases. V dropped 4 bases and J dropped 7; count of bases not matched to a gene: 9. The CDR3 spans 14 residues. Germline V gives CDR1 GTSNPN, CDR2 SVGIG (reference sequence). The CDR3 bases are TGTGCCTGGAATCAGGGGGCCGGTTGGAATGAGCAGTTCTTC. Amino acid sequence: CAWNQGAGWNEQFF.